The 11 T cell receptor beta chains below all came from one sample that was sequenced in a study of Ad26.COV2.S vaccination and SARS-CoV-2 variants. The treatment is: 15 to 20 received Ad26.COV2.S at low or high dose, single or two shots; 5 received placebo; per-sample allocation not given. The study sampled participants on day 63 after the first vaccine or placebo injection. Only in-frame clones appear in the TCRdb table, and some are missing; sequencing was by immunoSEQ multiplex PCR. The sample has 350,000 to 550,000 clones, about 91% seen once. This sample comprised peripheral blood, obtained in a trial of Ad26.COV2.S vaccine versus placebo. These receptors came from a person between 18 and 59 years old who received the Ad26.COV2.S COVID-19 vaccine or a placebo.

V and J are TRBV29-1 and TRBJ2-6; D is possibly TRBD1 (6 bases). V dropped 3 bases and J dropped 12 bases, with 15 bases sitting between them. Germline CDR1 SQVTM, CDR2 ANQGSEA. This CDR3 has 13 amino acids. CDR3 sequence: CSVDTWTDGVLTF. The CDR3 DNA is TGCAGCGTTGATACTTGGACAGACGGCGTCCTGACTTTC.

In nucleotides, the CDR3 is TGTGCCAGCAGCGCTACCGGGACTAGCGACGGCGCCCGCACAGATACGCAGTATTTT. Translation gives CASSATGTSDGARTDTQYF. The chain employs TRBV7-6 and TRBJ2-3, with TRBD2 matching over 10 bases. V lost 5 bases to trimming and J lost 1 base; unmatched junction nucleotides: 15. In germline, CDR1 is SGHVS, CDR2 FNYEAQ. This CDR3 comprises 19 residues.

This clone has just one count. The chain links TRBV3-1 (or the pseudogene TRBV3-2) to TRBJ2-6; D is possibly TRBD1 or TRBD2 (5 bases each). Trimming removed 3 bases at V and 10 bases at J, with 19 bases between. Germline CDR1 LGHDT, CDR2 YNNKEL (reference sequence). The CDR3 is 16 amino acids. The CDR3 sequence is CASSQLRGAPENVLTF. For the CDR3, the DNA is TGTGCCAGCAGCCAGTTAAGGGGAGCTCCAGAGAACGTCCTGACTTTC.

The CDR3 DNA reads as TGTGCCAGCAGCATCGGCGGGGGGACAAACGGAAACACCATATATTTT. Translating gives CASSIGGGTNGNTIYF. The rearrangement joins TRBV5-4 to TRBJ1-3; a weak D match, TRBD1 (6 bases). From germline, CDR1 is SGHNT and CDR2 YYREEE (reference sequence). The V end lost 4 bases, the J end lost 4 bases, and 18 bases lay between the germline ends. This CDR3 is built from 16 residues.

The chain employs TRBV18 and TRBJ2-3; D might be TRBD2 (6 bases). Trimming pared 3 bases from V and 4 bases from J, leaving 17 bases between. The germline V gene encodes CDR1 KGHSH and CDR2 LQKENI. This CDR3 has 16 residues. The CDR3, as DNA: TGTGCCAGCTCACCCACTCGGGAGCTGTTCCCAGATACGCAGTATTTT. This encodes CASSPTRELFPDTQYF.

The genes are TRBV28 and TRBJ1-1; D ambiguous. Germline V gene lookup returns CDR1 MDHEN and CDR2 SYDVKM. CDR3 length equals 13 residues. Deletions cut 6 bases from V and 0 bases from J, with 8 bases between. CDR3 residues: CASRSGMNTEAFF. The DNA for the CDR3 is TGTGCCAGCAGAAGCGGGATGAACACTGAAGCTTTCTTT.

The chain recombines TRBV28 with TRBJ2-1; the match to TRBD1 covers 7 bases. Germline-derived CDR1 and CDR2 are MDHEN and SYDVKM. The CDR3 length is 16 residues. Unmatched junction bases numbered 12, after V lost 6 bases and J lost 4 bases. For the CDR3, the DNA is TGTGCCAGCAGCCTAGACAGGGAACCGTATTACAATGAGCAGTTCTTC. Translation: CASSLDREPYYNEQFF.

The chain combines TRBV4-1 with TRBJ1-4, with D tentatively TRBD1 (5 bases). Germline assignment: CDR1 MGHRA and CDR2 YSYEKL. Trimming took 4 bases from V and 2 from J, leaving 14 bases between them. The CDR3 is 16 residues long. The CDR3 sequence: CASSPFWGFTNEKLFF. CDR3 sequence (DNA): TGCGCCAGCAGCCCCTTTTGGGGGTTTACTAATGAAAAACTGTTTTTT.

There are a few counts of this clone. CDR3 sequence: CASSYSKVAAGKTTGELFF. The CDR3 DNA is TGTGCCAGCAGTTACTCGAAGGTGGCCGCGGGGAAAACCACCGGGGAGCTGTTTTTT. J is TRBJ2-2 and V is TRBV6-2 or TRBV6-3; D perhaps matches TRBD2 (6 bases). V gave up 0 bases and J gave up 4 bases, with 21 bases separating them. CDR1 MNHEY and CDR2 SVGEGT come from the germline V gene. The CDR3 is made up of 19 amino acids.

The chain combines TRBV7-6 with TRBJ2-5, with TRBD2 identical over 7 bases. The CDR3 consists of 15 residues. The V segment lost 3 bases and the J segment 2 bases; nucleotides outside the gene matches: 6. Per the germline V gene, CDR1 is SGHVS and CDR2 is FNYEAQ. The CDR3 sequence: CASSFAGELQETQYF. DNA of the CDR3: TGTGCCAGCAGCTTCGCGGGGGAGCTACAAGAGACCCAGTACTTC.

The chain uses TRBV5-1 and TRBJ1-1; D unclear. The CDR3 length is 16 residues. Trimming stripped 0 bases from V and 2 bases from J, with 14 bases between. Germline CDR1 SGHRS, CDR2 YFSETQ. CDR3 sequence: CASSLGQPGINTEAFF. The DNA of the CDR3 is TGCGCCAGCAGCTTGGGGCAGCCGGGGATCAACACTGAAGCTTTCTTT.